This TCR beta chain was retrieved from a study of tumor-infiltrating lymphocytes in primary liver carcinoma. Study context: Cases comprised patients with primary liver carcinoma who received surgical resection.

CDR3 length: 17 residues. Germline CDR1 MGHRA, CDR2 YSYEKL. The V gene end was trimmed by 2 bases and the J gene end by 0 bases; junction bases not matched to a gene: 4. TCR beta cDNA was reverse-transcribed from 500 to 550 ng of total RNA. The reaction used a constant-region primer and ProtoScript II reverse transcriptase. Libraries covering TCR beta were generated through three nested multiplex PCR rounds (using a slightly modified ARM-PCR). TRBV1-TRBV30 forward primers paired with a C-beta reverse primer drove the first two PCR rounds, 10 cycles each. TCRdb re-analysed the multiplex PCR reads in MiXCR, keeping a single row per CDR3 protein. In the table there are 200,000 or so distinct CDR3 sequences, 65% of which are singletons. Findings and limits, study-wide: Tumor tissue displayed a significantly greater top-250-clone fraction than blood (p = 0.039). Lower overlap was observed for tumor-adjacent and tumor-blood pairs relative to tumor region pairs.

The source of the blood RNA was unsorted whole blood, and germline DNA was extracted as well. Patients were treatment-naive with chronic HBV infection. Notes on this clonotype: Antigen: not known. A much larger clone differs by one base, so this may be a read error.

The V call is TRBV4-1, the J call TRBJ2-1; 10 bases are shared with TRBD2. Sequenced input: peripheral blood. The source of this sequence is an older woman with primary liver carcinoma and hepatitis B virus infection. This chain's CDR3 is CASSQWGLASSYNEQFF. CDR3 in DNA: TGCGCCAGCAGCCAATGGGGACTAGCGTCCTCCTACAATGAGCAGTTCTTC.